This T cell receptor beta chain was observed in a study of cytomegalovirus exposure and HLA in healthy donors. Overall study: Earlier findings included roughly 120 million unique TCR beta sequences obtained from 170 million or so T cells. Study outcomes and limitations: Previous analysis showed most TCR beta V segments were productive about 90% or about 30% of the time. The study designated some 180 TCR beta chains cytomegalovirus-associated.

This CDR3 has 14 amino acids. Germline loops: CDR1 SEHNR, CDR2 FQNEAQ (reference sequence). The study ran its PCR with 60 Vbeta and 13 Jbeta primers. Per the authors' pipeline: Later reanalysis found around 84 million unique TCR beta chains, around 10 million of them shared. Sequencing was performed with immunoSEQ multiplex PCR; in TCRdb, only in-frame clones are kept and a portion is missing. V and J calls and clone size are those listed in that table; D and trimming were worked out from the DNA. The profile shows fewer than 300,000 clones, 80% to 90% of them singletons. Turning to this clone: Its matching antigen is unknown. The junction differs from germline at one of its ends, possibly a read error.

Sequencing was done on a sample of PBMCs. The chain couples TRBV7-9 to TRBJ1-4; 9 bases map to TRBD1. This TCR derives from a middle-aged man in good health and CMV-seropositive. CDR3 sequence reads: CSSSPGTGNEKLFF. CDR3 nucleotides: TGTTCCAGCAGTCCCGGGACAGGGAATGAAAAACTGTTTTTT.